This T cell receptor beta chain was captured by sequencing in a study of molecular identifiers for immune sequencing clone quantification. Study-wide findings and caveats: Barcode-sharing identical TCR molecules could underestimate highly expanded clone sizes.

This clonotype has at least ten counts. Its antigen is currently unknown. With V trimmed by 1 base and J by 4 bases, 4 bases remained unmatched. From germline, CDR1 is MGHRA and CDR2 YSYEKL. CDR3 size: 15 residues. With 10%, 30% or 50% of RNA, about 17,000 to 1,000,000 naive CD8 T cells were sequenced. It was with previously described methods and listed TCR primers that bulk TCR libraries were made. From the PCR reads, TCRdb called clonotypes with MiXCR, one entry per CDR3 protein. Of tens of thousands of distinct CDR3 sequences listed, roughly 25% are singletons. The chain uses TRBV4-1 and TRBJ1-5; the match to TRBD1 covers 7 bases. Source material: naive CD8+ T cells from blood, with Jurkat cell RNA spiked in. Subset of the sample: FACS-sorted CD8+CD4-CCR7+CD45RA+ naive T cells. The sequence was obtained from a human donor in good health. Some libraries in this study had Jurkat cell RNA spiked in. The CDR3 nucleotides are TGCGCCAGCAGCCAAGTTGGGACAGATAATCAGCCCCAGCATTTT. This codes for CASSQVGTDNQPQHF.